This section outlines one TCR beta chain sequence together with its context. CDR1 and CDR2 (germline): KGHSH, LQKENI. The ends lost 1 base at V and 6 bases at J; junction bases unmatched: 7. The CDR3 consists of 17 residues. Some clones are missing from TCRdb's copy, which holds only in-frame ones; the method was immunoSEQ multiplex PCR. The sample contains some 3,500 clones, over 60% of which appear only once. The data were obtained in a study of graft-versus-host responses after intestinal transplantation. Study-level background: Transplantation in recipients was multivisceral, liver-intestinal, or isolated intestinal. Tacrolimus plus steroids were given to all recipients for two to three years, preceded by anti-thymocyte globulin induction.

From the graft tissue, intraepithelial and lamina propria lymphocytes were released through processing. V gene TRBV18 combines with J gene TRBJ2-1; TRBD2 matches at 12 bases. The TCR sequence derives from a human patient who received an intestinal transplant, so some T cells may come from the graft donor. The sequences come from ileum tissue, collected approximately 17 and 21 days after intestinal transplantation. In nucleotides, the CDR3 is TGTGCCAGCTCACCACGGACTAGCGGGGCGGCCCCCAATGAGCAGTTCTTC. Translated, it gives CASSPRTSGAAPNEQFF. The variable domain in full, with the rest retrieved from reference TRBV18 and TRBJ2-1, is NAGVMQNPRHLVRRRGQEARLRCSPMKGHSHVYWYRQLPEEGLKFMVYLQKENIIDESGMPKERFSAEFPKEGPSILRIQQVVRGDSAAYFCASSPRTSGAAPNEQFFGPGTRLTVL.